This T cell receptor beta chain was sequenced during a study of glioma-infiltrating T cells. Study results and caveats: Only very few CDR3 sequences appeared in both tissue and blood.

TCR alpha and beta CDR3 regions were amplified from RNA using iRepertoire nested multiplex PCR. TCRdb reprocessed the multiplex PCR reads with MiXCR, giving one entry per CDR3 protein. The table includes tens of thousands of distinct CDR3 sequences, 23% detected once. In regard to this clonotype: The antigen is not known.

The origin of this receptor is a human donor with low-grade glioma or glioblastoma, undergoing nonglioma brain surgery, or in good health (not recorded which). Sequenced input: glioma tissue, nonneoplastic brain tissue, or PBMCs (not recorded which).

Here the CDR3 reads CASRSSSVLGETQYF. The CDR3 bases are TGTGCCAGCAGGTCGTCGTCTGTACTGGGGGAGACCCAGTACTTC. The chain has TRBV7-7 and TRBJ2-5; D call uncertain. Deletions cut 6 bases from V and 5 bases from J, with 19 bases between. The CDR3 is 15 amino acids. Germline CDR1 is SSHAT and CDR2 is FNYEAQ (reference sequence). Supplemented by reference TRBV7-7 and TRBJ2-5, the full variable domain reads GAGVSQSPRYKVTKRGQDVTLRCDPISSHATLYWYQQALGQGPEFLTYFNYEAQPDKSGLPSDRFSAERPEGSISTLTIQRTEQRDSAMYRCASRSSSVLGETQYFGPGTRLLVL.